A single sample gave rise to the 29 T cell receptor beta chains below, sequenced in a study of T cell responses to AZD1222 COVID-19 vaccine. Method: immunoSEQ multiplex PCR; TCRdb's copy keeps in-frame clones and lacks some. The repertoire holds 120,000 to 150,000 clones, 75% to 95% seen once, with 7% to 9% in the top ten. The sequenced sample was peripheral blood, obtained 28 days after the second dose of the MenACWY control vaccine. Receptor source: an adult who received the MenACWY meningococcal vaccine as a control.

V usage is TRBV28 and J usage is TRBJ2-7; 8 nucleotides line up with TRBD1. There are 14 residues in the CDR3. CDR1 and CDR2 from the germline V gene are MDHEN and SYDVKM. J was trimmed by 1 base and V by 6 bases; bases with no gene match: 5. This chain's CDR3 is CASRRTGRSYEQYF. CDR3 DNA sequence: TGTGCCAGCAGACGGACAGGGAGGTCCTACGAGCAGTACTTC.

The chain is built from TRBV7-2 and TRBJ1-2; 7 nucleotides align to TRBD1. Trimming cost V 5 bases and J 1 base; bases outside gene matches: 4. The CDR3 has 14 residues. Germline V gene sequence: CDR1 SGHTA, CDR2 FQGNSA. The CDR3 region has the DNA TGTGCCAGCAGCGCAGGACAGGTTAACTATGGCTACACCTTC. Its translation: CASSAGQVNYGYTF. The variable domain in full, with the rest retrieved from reference TRBV7-2 and TRBJ1-2, is GAGVSQSPSNKVTEKGKDVELRCDPISGHTALYWYRQSLGQGLEFLIYFQGNSAPDKSGLPSDRFSAERTGGSVSTLTIQRTQQEDSAVYLCASSAGQVNYGYTFGSGTRLTVV.

The V call is TRBV7-7, the J call TRBJ2-2; TRBD1 matches 9 bases. Germline loops: CDR1 SSHAT, CDR2 FNYEAQ (reference sequence). Germline trimming cut 5 bases from V and 4 bases from J; bases unmatched to any gene: 5. CDR3 size: 15 residues. CDR3: CASSHGQGSTGELFF. The DNA for the CDR3 is TGTGCCAGCAGCCACGGACAGGGGAGCACCGGGGAGCTGTTTTTT.

The chain employs TRBV4-3 and TRBJ2-7, with TRBD2 identical over 7 bases. This CDR3 comprises 14 residues. Germline-derived CDR1 and CDR2 are LGHNA and YSLEER. Trimming removed 3 bases from V and 3 bases from J; junction bases left unmatched: 5. Written as DNA, the CDR3 is TGCGCCAGCAGCCAGTTGTCTAGCGGCTACGAGCAGTACTTC. It yields the protein CASSQLSSGYEQYF.

The chain couples TRBV19 to TRBJ2-5; 9 bases agree with TRBD1. The germline CDR1 and CDR2 sequences are LNHDA and SQIVND (reference sequence). This CDR3 is 14 amino acids long. The trim removed 6 bases at V and 5 bases at J, leaving 7 bases unmatched. The CDR3: CASRLTGGGETQYF. CDR3 bases: TGTGCCAGTAGGCTAACAGGGGGCGGGGAGACCCAGTACTTC.

V usage is TRBV28 and J usage is TRBJ1-2, with D perhaps TRBD1 (5 bases). This CDR3 has 11 residues. Trimming shortened V by 10 bases and J by 7 bases, and 13 bases separated the two germline ends. CDR1 and CDR2 from the germline V gene are MDHEN and SYDVKM. The DNA of the CDR3 is TGTGCCACCGCGGGGGATGCTGGCTACACCTTC. It translates to CATAGDAGYTF.

The chain couples TRBV19 to TRBJ1-1; unclear D gene. This CDR3 has 13 amino acids. Germline V gene data show CDR1 as LNHDA and CDR2 as SQIVND (reference sequence). Trimming left V 9 bases short and J 5 bases short, with 16 bases between. CDR3 nucleotide sequence: TGTGCCAGCACCCTTCGGGAATTTACTGAAGCTTTCTTT. It specifies CASTLREFTEAFF.

CDR3 sequence: CASSVGLGEGPREQYF. CDR3 nucleotide sequence: TGTGCCAGCAGCGTAGGTTTGGGGGAGGGCCCTCGTGAGCAGTACTTC. The V call is TRBV9, the J call TRBJ2-7; 7 bases line up with TRBD2. The CDR3 covers 16 residues. The germline gives CDR1 SGDLS, CDR2 YYNGEE. The junction had 13 bases not matched to a gene; V was cut back by 0 bases and J by 7 bases. The full variable domain, with the rest looked up from reference TRBV9 and TRBJ2-7, is DSGVTQTPKHLITATGQRVTLRCSPRSGDLSVYWYQQSLDQGLQFLIQYYNGEERAKGNILERFSAQQFPDLHSELNLSSLELGDSALYFCASSVGLGEGPREQYFGPGTRLTVT.

The chain joins TRBV20-1 to TRBJ2-3; 11 bases map to TRBD2. Germline trimming cut 3 bases from V and 5 bases from J; bases unmatched to any gene: 7. This CDR3 region has 15 residues. CDR1 is DFQATT, CDR2 SNEGSKA, per germline (reference sequence). The CDR3 sequence is CSASSGRAFGDTQYF. As DNA, the CDR3 is TGCAGTGCTAGTAGCGGGAGGGCGTTTGGAGATACGCAGTATTTT.

The rearrangement uses TRBV5-1 and TRBJ1-4, with 7 bases lining up with TRBD1. Germline V gene data show CDR1 as SGHRS and CDR2 as YFSETQ. The trim removed 2 bases at V and 7 bases at J, leaving 8 bases unmatched. The CDR3 is 15 residues long. The CDR3 nucleotides read TGCGCCAGCAGCTTCGGACAGGTCCCCTCTGAAAAACTGTTTTTT. It translates to CASSFGQVPSEKLFF.

The gene calls are TRBV24-1 and TRBJ2-1; 10 bases fit TRBD1. Unmatched junction bases numbered 4, after V lost 3 bases and J lost 9 bases. The CDR3 loop spans 14 amino acids. In germline, CDR1 is KGHDR, CDR2 SFDVKD. The CDR3 nucleotides are TGTGCCACCAGTGATGGACAGGGGGGTAGTGAGCAGTTCTTC. It yields the protein CATSDGQGGSEQFF.

This chain joins TRBV7-9 and TRBJ2-7; D is tentatively TRBD1 or TRBD2 (6 bases each). Germline values: CDR1 SEHNR, CDR2 FQNEAQ (reference sequence). The CDR3 is 16 residues long. With 5 bases removed from V and 3 bases from J, the gap between germline ends came to 20 bases. The CDR3 reads CASSRGDSGGGYEQYF. CDR3 DNA: TGTGCCAGCAGCAGGGGGGATTCAGGAGGCGGCTACGAGCAGTACTTC. Together with reference TRBV7-9 and TRBJ2-7, the CDR3 gives the full variable domain: DTGVSQNPRHKITKRGQNVTFRCDPISEHNRLYWYRQTLGQGPEFLTYFQNEAQLEKSRLLSDRFSAERPKGSFSTLEIQRTEQGDSAMYLCASSRGDSGGGYEQYFGPGTRLTVT.

This sequence joins TRBV19 and TRBJ1-5; D perhaps matches TRBD1 (5 bases). The germline CDR1 and CDR2 sequences are LNHDA and SQIVND (reference sequence). This CDR3 comprises 17 residues. The V end lost 3 bases, the J end lost 5 bases, and 20 bases lay between the germline ends. The CDR3 nucleotides read TGTGCCAGTAGTATTTTGAGGGGACGCATAGTGGATCAGCCCCAGCATTTT. Residues: CASSILRGRIVDQPQHF.

The J gene is TRBJ2-2, the V gene TRBV4-3, with D uncertain. The length of the CDR3 is 14 residues. Between the trimmed V and J ends, which lost 0 bases and 5 bases, there was a span of 7 bases. From germline, CDR1 is LGHNA and CDR2 YSLEER. Here the CDR3 reads CASSQEKGTGELFF. Written as DNA, the CDR3 is TGCGCCAGCAGCCAAGAGAAAGGGACCGGGGAGCTGTTTTTT.

This clone has only one observation. The J gene is TRBJ2-3, the V gene TRBV5-1; TRBD2 matches 8 bases. Germline V gene sequence: CDR1 SGHRS, CDR2 YFSETQ. The CDR3 covers 15 residues. Trimming cost V 5 bases and J 4 bases; bases outside gene matches: 9. The CDR3 is CASRITAGVADTQYF. CDR3 DNA: TGCGCCAGCAGAATCACAGCGGGAGTAGCAGATACGCAGTATTTT.

This clone was picked up one time. This chain uses TRBV30 with TRBJ1-4, with a possible D match to TRBD1 (6 bases). The V gene's germline CDR1 is GTSNPN and CDR2 SVGIG (reference sequence). The V gene lost 2 bases and the J gene lost 7 bases, with 11 bases spanning the gap. This CDR3 has 13 amino acids. The CDR3 loop is CAWSSGAGEKLFF. The CDR3 nucleotides are TGTGCCTGGAGTTCAGGGGCTGGTGAAAAACTGTTTTTT.

A remark on this clone: This sample includes further DNA sequences coding for the same CDR3. V gene TRBV19 combines with J gene TRBJ2-5, with 8 bases matching TRBD1. The junction had 6 bases not matched to a gene; V was cut back by 4 bases and J by 5 bases. Germline CDR1 and CDR2: LNHDA and SQIVND (reference sequence). The CDR3 is 14 residues long. DNA of the CDR3: TGTGCCAGTAGTAACACAGGGGGTCAGGAGACCCAGTACTTC. It is translated as CASSNTGGQETQYF.

In this sample, this clone turned up once. This chain uses TRBV28 with TRBJ1-5; D is perhaps TRBD1 (5 bases). CDR3 length: 17 amino acids. V was clipped by 5 bases and J by 2 bases, with 19 bases between them. CDR1 is MDHEN and CDR2 is SYDVKM in the germline V gene. The DNA for the CDR3 is TGTGCCAGCAGTCTCCACCAGGGTCCTCAGGGCAATCAGCCCCAGCATTTT. This sequence encodes CASSLHQGPQGNQPQHF.

This clone was counted many times. The genes are TRBV28 and TRBJ1-1; D uncertain. CDR1 and CDR2 (germline): MDHEN, SYDVKM. The CDR3 runs to 12 residues. Trimming left V 6 bases short and J 1 base short, with 6 bases between. In DNA, the CDR3 is TGTGCCAGCAGCTTAGAGAACACTGAAGCTTTCTTT. Its protein is CASSLENTEAFF.

The chain carries TRBV6-5 and TRBJ1-2, with unresolved D. Germline CDR1 MNHEY, CDR2 SVGAGI. The V end lost 2 bases, the J end lost 12 bases, and 22 bases lay between the germline ends. This CDR3 spans 15 amino acids. The CDR3 reads CASSYDIFGLYVDTF. The CDR3, as DNA: TGTGCCAGCAGTTACGACATTTTTGGGCTCTATGTTGACACCTTC.

The chain employs TRBV7-3 and TRBJ2-1; D might be TRBD2 (6 bases). With 5 bases removed from V and 10 bases from J, the gap between germline ends came to 18 bases. The CDR3 spans 14 residues. Germline V lookup: CDR1 SGHTA, CDR2 FQGTGA. CDR3 sequence reads: CASSPRVGGEEQFF. CDR3 DNA sequence: TGTGCCAGCAGCCCCAGGGTAGGAGGGGAAGAGCAGTTCTTC.

This chain joins TRBV5-1 and TRBJ2-7; 7 bases map to TRBD2. The junction had 6 bases not matched to a gene; V was cut back by 0 bases and J by 6 bases. The CDR3 is made up of 14 amino acids. The germline V gene encodes CDR1 SGHRS and CDR2 YFSETQ. The DNA for the CDR3 is TGCGCCAGCAGCTTGGCCTCTAGCGGATCCGAGCAGTACTTC. Translation gives CASSLASSGSEQYF.

This chain links TRBV19 with TRBJ2-2; 7 bases are shared with TRBD2. V lost 7 bases to trimming and J lost 7 bases; unmatched junction nucleotides: 3. In germline, CDR1 is LNHDA, CDR2 SQIVND (reference sequence). This CDR3 comprises 12 residues. Written as DNA, the CDR3 is TGTGCCAGTACCGAGCGGGGCGGGGAGCTGTTTTTT. Encoded protein: CASTERGGELFF.

The genes are TRBV3-1 (or the pseudogene TRBV3-2) and TRBJ2-7, with D unresolved. V was cut by 0 bases and J by 1 base, with 7 bases left in between. The CDR3 covers 14 residues. Germline CDR1 and CDR2: LGHDT and YNNKEL (reference sequence). The CDR3: CASSQDWRSYEQYF. In DNA, the CDR3 is TGTGCCAGCAGCCAAGATTGGCGTTCCTACGAGCAGTACTTC.

The chain is built from TRBV3-1 (or the pseudogene TRBV3-2) and TRBJ2-3; 11 positions match TRBD2. The CDR3 consists of 17 residues. Unmatched junction bases numbered 8, after V lost 6 bases and J lost 0 bases. Germline CDR1 LGHDT, CDR2 YNNKEL (reference sequence). CDR3 nucleotide sequence: TGTGCCAGCAGTTTCGGACTAGCGGGCTTTAGCACAGATACGCAGTATTTT. This translates into CASSFGLAGFSTDTQYF.

The chain has TRBV6-2 or TRBV6-3 and TRBJ1-5; D unclear. Trimming took off 4 bases at V and 0 bases at J, with 10 bases between the two ends. The germline CDR1 and CDR2 sequences are MNHEY and SVGEGT. The CDR3 covers 15 residues. CDR3 region: CASSSGDYSNQPQHF. The CDR3 DNA is TGTGCCAGCAGTTCTGGAGACTATAGCAATCAGCCCCAGCATTTT.

V and J are TRBV7-2 and TRBJ2-7; D is possibly TRBD1 or TRBD2 (5 bases each). Germline V gives CDR1 SGHTA, CDR2 FQGNSA. Deletions cut 3 bases from V and 5 bases from J, with 11 bases between. This CDR3 spans 13 amino acids. CDR3 in amino acids: CASSFEGIDEQYF. The CDR3, as DNA: TGTGCCAGCAGCTTTGAGGGGATCGACGAGCAGTACTTC.

This sequence joins TRBV5-1 and TRBJ2-7, with D maybe TRBD1 (5 bases). V was clipped by 0 bases and J by 5 bases, with 12 bases between them. This CDR3 spans 14 amino acids. Germline V gene lookup returns CDR1 SGHRS and CDR2 YFSETQ. This CDR3 reads CASSLVGQRNEQYF. The CDR3 DNA follows: TGCGCCAGCAGCTTGGTGGGGCAAAGAAACGAGCAGTACTTC.

This clone has a handful of counts. The rearrangement uses TRBV5-1 and TRBJ2-3; 7 nucleotides line up with TRBD1. Germline-derived CDR1 and CDR2 are SGHRS and YFSETQ. There are 16 residues in the CDR3. V gave up 4 bases and J gave up 2 bases; unmatched junction bases: 10. CDR3: CASSPRQGRVTDTQYF. CDR3 coding DNA: TGCGCCAGCAGCCCTCGACAGGGCCGGGTCACAGATACGCAGTATTTT.